Included here is one T cell receptor beta chain sequence, with context. Its specificity is not known. Clones were sequenced by immunoSEQ multiplex PCR, and TCRdb holds only the in-frame ones, with some missing. The data contain over 200,000 clones, around 90% of them singletons. The sample comes from a study of cytomegalovirus exposure and HLA in healthy donors. Study summary: The 550 to 700 first-cohort repertoires and the approximately 110 validation repertoires shared the same platform, a later analysis reported. Overall study findings and caveats: Cytomegalovirus-associated status was assigned to more than 150 TCR beta chains.

The clonotype was recovered from a woman younger than 45 in good health and CMV-seronegative. The source material was PBMCs.

In DNA form, the CDR3 reads TGTGCCAGCAGTGACGGGCCCGGGGGCGGGGAGCTGTTTTTT. It encodes CASSDGPGGGELFF. The chain combines TRBV2 with TRBJ2-2, with D possibly matching TRBD2 (6 bases). CDR1 is SNHLY and CDR2 is FYNNEI in the germline V gene. V shed 3 bases and J shed 7 bases, with 12 bases lying between them. The CDR3 length is 14 residues.